Sequencing of this T cell receptor beta chain was carried out in a study of beta chain features in type 1 diabetes (dated by TCRdb to the late 2010s). As for the study more broadly: Mean age, gender distribution, total cell number and subset yield were not different between patients and healthy donors. Naive and central memory subsets were obtained from all 30 or so donors, but regulatory and stem cell-like memory subsets were isolated from only 8 patients and about 8 healthy donors. Across all samples, around 99 million sorted cells were examined, and cell number per subset correlated strongly with RNA yield. In the study, recently diagnosed type 1 diabetes patients and matched healthy donors were compared on the TCRB repertoires of their sorted circulating CD4+ T cell subsets. Study-wide conclusions, independent of this receptor: Naive, central memory and regulatory TCRB repertoires appeared to be more similar among patients than among healthy donors. Because small numbers of individuals were included in the HLA sub-analyses, any influence of HLA type on TCRB rearrangement was left unresolved. In all four CD4+ subsets, TCRB CDR3 length was moderately but significantly shorter in type 1 diabetes patients. Because cDNA was sequenced instead of genomic DNA, highly expressing activated cells could be over-represented, though the groups showed no difference in activation or CD3 levels. PCR might favor shorter templates, but patient and control samples were amplified and corrected together, so any skew would affect both groups equally. Patients with type 1 diabetes made fewer insertions and deleted more nucleotides at VDJ recombination sites, implying thymic rearrangement abnormalities.

The High Capacity cDNA Reverse Transcription Kit was used to reverse transcribe all of the isolated RNA, meaning that expressed TCRB transcripts were what got sequenced. Naive, central memory and regulatory T cell samples underwent deep immunoSEQ sequencing, averaging about 3.57 million total reads per sample. After sorted cells were lysed in RLT buffer, RNA was extracted with DNase-treated RNeasy Micro or Mini kits, with the choice depending on cell number. Each cell subset was processed on its own to prevent cross-contamination, while patient and healthy donor samples were processed together. Using the immunoSEQ multiplex PCR, TCRB sequences were amplified from cDNA into 87-bp fragments spanning the CDR3 region. Amplicons were sequenced on the Illumina HiSeq platform. The study's processing was this. PCR bias was computationally corrected using synthetic template baselines, reads within Hamming distance 2 were collapsed, and singletons that could not be merged were discarded. By aligning reads against IMGT, V, D and J genes, CDR3 length, and insertions or deletions at six rearrangement sites were assigned. Within each subset, clonotype counts were normalized to the number of sorted cells before true diversity and Gini coefficients were calculated with the tcR R package. The overlap coefficient, calculated on TCRB nucleotide sequences, was used to quantify repertoire sharing. Out-of-frame TCRB sequences from naive cells were analyzed to stand in for the pre-selection repertoire. In TCRdb, the immuneACCESS table is reduced to in-frame sequences with V and J assigned. These tables do not hold every clone; where another copy was compared, an unresolved V gene accounts for under half, and the others remain unexplained. V and J calls plus clone size are reproduced from that table; the DNA served to infer D and trimming. The sample table holds around 240,000 clones, of which more than 9% were seen once. The ten largest clones capture under 0.045% of the sample.

Only a few counts were recorded for this clone. Its antigen target is currently unknown. No base qualities exist here, and no much larger clone lies one base off it. The germline V gene provides CDR1 SNHLY and CDR2 FYNNEI. Taken from cysteine to phenylalanine, the CDR3 has 14 residues. The DNA shown is the 42-base CDR3, in frame from base 1. At the junction V is shortened by 8 bases and J by 5 bases; bases outside the gene matches: 6. Each donor gave one peripheral blood draw, averaging approximately 120 mL, which was collected into heparinised tubes. Naive, central memory, regulatory and stem cell-like memory CD4+ T cells were sorted on a BD FACSAria II using a panel including CD45RO, CCR7, CD25, CD127, CD95 and CD27. Every sorted population had a purity above 98%. PBMCs were separated immediately by Lymphoprep density gradient centrifugation and were stained directly, without being cultured. So that batch effects would be minimized, each experiment stained and sorted samples in pairs, pairing one healthy donor with one patient.

The clonotype was recovered from a woman younger than 35 in good health. Sequenced sample: naive CD4+ T cells from blood. In the paper's terms, the cell subset or site label means: true naive CD4+ T cells. The receptor chain draws on TRBV2 and TRBJ2-5; TRBD1 agrees with 12 junctional bases. CDR3 loop: CASGGQGAGETQYF. The base sequence is TGTGCCAGCGGGGGACAGGGGGCGGGGGAGACCCAGTACTTC. Extended through the reference TRBV2 and TRBJ2-5 proteins, this CDR3 yields the full variable domain: EPEVTQTPSHQVTQMGQEVILRCVPISNHLYFYWYRQILGQKVEFLVSFYNNEISEKSEIFDDQFSVERPDGSNFTLKIRSTKLEDSAMYFCASGGQGAGETQYFGPGTRLLVL.